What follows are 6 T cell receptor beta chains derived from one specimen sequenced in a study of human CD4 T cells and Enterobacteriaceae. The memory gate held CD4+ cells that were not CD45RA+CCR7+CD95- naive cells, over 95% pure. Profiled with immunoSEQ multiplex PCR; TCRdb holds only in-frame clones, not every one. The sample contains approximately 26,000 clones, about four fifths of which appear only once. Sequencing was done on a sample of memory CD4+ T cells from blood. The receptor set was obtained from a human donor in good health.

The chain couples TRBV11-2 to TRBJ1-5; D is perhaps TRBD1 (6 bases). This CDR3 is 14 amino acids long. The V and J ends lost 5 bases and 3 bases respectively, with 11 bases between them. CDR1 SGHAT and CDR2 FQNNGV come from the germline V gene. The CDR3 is CASSGNRDNQPQHF. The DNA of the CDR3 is TGTGCCAGCAGCGGGAACAGGGACAATCAGCCCCAGCATTTT.

The CDR3 reads CATSRGVGQGHEQYF. The CDR3 DNA sequence: TGTGCCACCAGCAGGGGGGTAGGACAGGGCCACGAGCAGTACTTC. This sequence joins TRBV15 and TRBJ2-7; TRBD1 agrees at 8 bases. The CDR3 is made up of 15 amino acids. V lost 3 bases to trimming and J lost 5 bases; unmatched junction nucleotides: 9. The germline gives CDR1 LNHNV, CDR2 YYDKDF (reference sequence).

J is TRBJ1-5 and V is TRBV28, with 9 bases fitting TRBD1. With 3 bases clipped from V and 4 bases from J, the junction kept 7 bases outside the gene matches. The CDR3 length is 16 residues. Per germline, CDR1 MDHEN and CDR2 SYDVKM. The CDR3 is CASSLGSGTGNQPQHF. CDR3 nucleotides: TGTGCCAGCAGTTTGGGATCCGGGACAGGGAATCAGCCCCAGCATTTT. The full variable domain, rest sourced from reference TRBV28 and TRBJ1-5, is DVKVTQSSRYLVKRTGEKVFLECVQDMDHENMFWYRQDPGLGLRLIYFSYDVKMKEKGDIPEGYSVSREKKERFSLILESASTNQTSMYLCASSLGSGTGNQPQHFGDGTRLSIL.

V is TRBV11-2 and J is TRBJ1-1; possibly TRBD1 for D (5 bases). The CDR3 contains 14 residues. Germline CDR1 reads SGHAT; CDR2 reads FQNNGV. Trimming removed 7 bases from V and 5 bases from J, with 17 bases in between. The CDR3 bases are TGTGCCAGCACCGGGGCGAGAGGGGTAACTGAAGCTTTCTTT. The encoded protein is CASTGARGVTEAFF.

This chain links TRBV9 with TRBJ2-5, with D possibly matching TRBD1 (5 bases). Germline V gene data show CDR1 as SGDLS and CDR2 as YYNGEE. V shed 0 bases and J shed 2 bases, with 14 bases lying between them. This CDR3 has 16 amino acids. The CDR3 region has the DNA TGTGCCAGCAGCGTAGCCCAGGGATCTCGTCAAGAGACCCAGTACTTC. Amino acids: CASSVAQGSRQETQYF.

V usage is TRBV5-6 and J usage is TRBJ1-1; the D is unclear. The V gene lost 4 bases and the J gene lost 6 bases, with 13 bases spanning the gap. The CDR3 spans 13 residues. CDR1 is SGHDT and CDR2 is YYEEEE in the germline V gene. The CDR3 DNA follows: TGTGCCAGCAGCCATAAATGGAGCGCTGAAGCTTTCTTT. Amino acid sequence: CASSHKWSAEAFF.